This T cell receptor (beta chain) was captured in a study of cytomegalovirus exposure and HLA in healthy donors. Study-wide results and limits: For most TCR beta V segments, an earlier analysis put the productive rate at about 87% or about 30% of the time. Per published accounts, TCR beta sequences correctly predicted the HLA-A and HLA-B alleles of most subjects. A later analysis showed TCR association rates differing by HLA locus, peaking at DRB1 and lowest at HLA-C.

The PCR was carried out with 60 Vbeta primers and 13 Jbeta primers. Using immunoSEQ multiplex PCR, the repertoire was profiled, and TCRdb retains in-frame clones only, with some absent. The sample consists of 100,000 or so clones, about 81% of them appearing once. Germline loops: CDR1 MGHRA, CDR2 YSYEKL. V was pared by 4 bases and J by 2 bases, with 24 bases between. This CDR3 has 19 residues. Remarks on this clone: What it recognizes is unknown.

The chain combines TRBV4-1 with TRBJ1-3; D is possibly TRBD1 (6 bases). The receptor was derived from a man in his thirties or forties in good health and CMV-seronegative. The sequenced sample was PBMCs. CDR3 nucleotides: TGCGCCAGCAGCCGCAGCTTTTTACAGGGTCGGTCCCCTGGAAACACCATATATTTT. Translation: CASSRSFLQGRSPGNTIYF.